The 10 T cell receptor beta chains below were found in one sample sequenced in a study of blood T cell repertoires in COVID-19 (dated by TCRdb to about 2020). The library was generated by the immunoSEQ multiplex PCR assay. This immuneACCESS table, as held by TCRdb, lists in-frame sequences with V and J called but not all clones. Of the missing ones, under half trace to an unresolved V gene in checked studies; the others have no known cause. This sample gives 80,000 to 95,000 clones in total; roughly 80% of them show up just once. The top ten clones comprise more than 20% of the sample. The sequencing input was peripheral blood. The receptor set was obtained from a man at least 80 years old with active or convalescent COVID-19.

The genes are TRBV5-1 and TRBJ1-6, with 8 bases that match TRBD1. V trimming: 0 bases; J trimming: 7 bases; junction bases outside the gene matches: 6. The CDR3 runs 16 residues. Germline CDR1 is SGHRS and CDR2 is YFSETQ. The chain's CDR3 is CASSLAGQGRNSPLHF. CDR3 DNA: TGCGCCAGCAGCTTGGCCGGACAGGGCCGAAATTCACCCCTCCACTTT.

The gene calls are TRBV5-1 and TRBJ2-5, with D possibly TRBD2 on 5 matching bases. CDR1 is SGHRS, CDR2 YFSETQ, per germline. The CDR3 length is 14 residues. With 0 bases removed from V and 7 bases from J, the gap between germline ends came to 13 bases. CDR3 residues: CASSLEEGTGTQYF. CDR3 DNA sequence: TGCGCCAGCAGCTTGGAAGAGGGTACCGGGACCCAGTACTTC.

V usage is TRBV3-1 (or the pseudogene TRBV3-2) and J usage is TRBJ2-7; maybe TRBD2 (5 bases). Germline-derived CDR1 and CDR2 are LGHDT and YNNKEL (reference sequence). V lost 1 base and J 9 bases, leaving 7 bases between the germline ends. This CDR3 region has 11 residues. The CDR3: CASSQGGRQYF. The CDR3 DNA is TGTGCCAGCAGCCAAGGAGGGCGGCAGTACTTC.

The sample holds a few counts of this clone. The V call is TRBV27, the J call TRBJ1-2; tentatively, D is TRBD1 (6 bases). Germline CDR1 and CDR2: MNHEY and SMNVEV (reference sequence). V lost 5 bases and J lost 4, with 17 bases in between. There are 15 residues in the CDR3. The DNA of the CDR3 is TGTGCCAGCAGTATCGAAGGGGGGGGAAGCTATGGCTACACCTTC. It specifies CASSIEGGGSYGYTF.

A few counts support this clone. The chain combines TRBV2 with TRBJ1-2; no clear D. The CDR3 sequence is 14 residues long. CDR1 SNHLY and CDR2 FYNNEI come from the germline V gene. Trimming took off 7 bases at V and 8 bases at J, with 20 bases between the two ends. The CDR3 loop is CASNLRRPSRGYTF. CDR3 DNA sequence: TGTGCCAGCAATCTTAGGAGGCCGAGTAGGGGCTACACCTTC.

This chain links TRBV6-1 with TRBJ1-4, with D maybe TRBD1 (5 bases). The CDR3 has 14 amino acids. The V end lost 2 bases, the J end lost 2 bases, and 6 bases lay between the germline ends. Germline V gene sequence: CDR1 MNHNS, CDR2 SASEGT. The CDR3 region is CASSEWGTNEKLFF. The CDR3 region has the DNA TGTGCCAGCAGTGAATGGGGCACTAATGAAAAACTGTTTTTT.

This clone was observed once. The V and J genes are TRBV19 and TRBJ2-1, with D maybe TRBD2 (5 bases). V shed 7 bases and J shed 9 bases, with 19 bases lying between them. CDR3 length equals 14 residues. Germline CDR1 reads LNHDA; CDR2 reads SQIVND (reference sequence). CDR3 sequence: CASTPGGYNSEQFF. The CDR3 DNA reads TGTGCCAGTACCCCAGGCGGGTACAATAGTGAGCAGTTCTTC.

The chain carries TRBV10-3 and TRBJ2-1, with 11 bases identical to TRBD1. Germline V gene data show CDR1 as ENHRY and CDR2 as SYGVKD. The CDR3 spans 16 residues. The V and J ends lost 2 bases and 10 bases, in that order; junction bases with no gene match: 10. CDR3 sequence (DNA): TGTGCCATCAGTGAGCCGGGACAGGGGGGACAGGGCGAGCAGTTCTTC. This encodes CAISEPGQGGQGEQFF.

A note on this clone: The sample has other DNA sequences that encode this CDR3 too. The chain is built from TRBV5-1 and TRBJ2-1, with TRBD1 identical over 8 bases. V was pared by 3 bases and J by 0 bases, with 2 bases of the junction left unmatched. Germline V lookup: CDR1 SGHRS, CDR2 YFSETQ. This CDR3 contains 15 residues. Here the CDR3 reads CASSSGTGSYNEQFF. CDR3 sequence (DNA): TGCGCCAGCAGCTCCGGGACAGGCTCCTACAATGAGCAGTTCTTC. Full variable domain (outside the CDR3, taken from reference TRBV5-1 and TRBJ2-1): KAGVTQTPRYLIKTRGQQVTLSCSPISGHRSVSWYQQTPGQGLQFLFEYFSETQRNKGNFPGRFSGRQFSNSRSEMNVSTLELGDSALYLCASSSGTGSYNEQFFGPGTRLTVL.

This chain uses TRBV6-1 with TRBJ2-5; perhaps TRBD1 as D (6 bases). CDR3 length equals 16 residues. CDR1 MNHNS and CDR2 SASEGT come from the germline V gene. Trimming pared 1 base from V and 2 bases from J, leaving 14 bases between. Written as DNA, the CDR3 is TGTGCCAGCAGTGAAGGCCGAGGACAGTCACAAGAGACCCAGTACTTC. It yields the protein CASSEGRGQSQETQYF.